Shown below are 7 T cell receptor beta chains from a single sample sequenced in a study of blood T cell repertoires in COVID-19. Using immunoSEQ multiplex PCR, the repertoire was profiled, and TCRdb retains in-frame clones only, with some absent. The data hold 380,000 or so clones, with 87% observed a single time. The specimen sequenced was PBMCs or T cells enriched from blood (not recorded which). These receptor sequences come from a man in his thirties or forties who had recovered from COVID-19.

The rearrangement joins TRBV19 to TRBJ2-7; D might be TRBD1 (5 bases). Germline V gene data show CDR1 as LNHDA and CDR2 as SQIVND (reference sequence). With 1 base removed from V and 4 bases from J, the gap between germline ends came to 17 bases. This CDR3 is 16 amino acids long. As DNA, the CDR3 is TGTGCCAGTAGTATAGTTTGGGGCAGGAGAGCGTACGAGCAGTACTTC. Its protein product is CASSIVWGRRAYEQYF.

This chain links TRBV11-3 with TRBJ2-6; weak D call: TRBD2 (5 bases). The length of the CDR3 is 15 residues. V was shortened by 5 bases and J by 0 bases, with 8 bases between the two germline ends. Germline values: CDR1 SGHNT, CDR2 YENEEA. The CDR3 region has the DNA TGTGCCAGCAGCCCGGGGAGCTCTGGGGCCAACGTCCTGACTTTC. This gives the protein CASSPGSSGANVLTF.

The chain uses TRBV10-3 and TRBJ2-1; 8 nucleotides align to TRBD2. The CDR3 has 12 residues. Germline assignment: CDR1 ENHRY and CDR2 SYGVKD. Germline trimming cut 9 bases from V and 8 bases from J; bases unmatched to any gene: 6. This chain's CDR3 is CAIWERGYEQFF. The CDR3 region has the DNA TGTGCCATATGGGAGCGGGGGTATGAGCAGTTCTTC.

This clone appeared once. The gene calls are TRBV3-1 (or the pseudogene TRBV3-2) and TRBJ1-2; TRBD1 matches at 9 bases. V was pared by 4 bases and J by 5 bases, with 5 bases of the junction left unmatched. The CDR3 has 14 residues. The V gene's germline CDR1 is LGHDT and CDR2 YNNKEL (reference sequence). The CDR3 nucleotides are TGTGCCAGCAGCCCACGGGACAGGGTTTATGGCTACACCTTC. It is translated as CASSPRDRVYGYTF.

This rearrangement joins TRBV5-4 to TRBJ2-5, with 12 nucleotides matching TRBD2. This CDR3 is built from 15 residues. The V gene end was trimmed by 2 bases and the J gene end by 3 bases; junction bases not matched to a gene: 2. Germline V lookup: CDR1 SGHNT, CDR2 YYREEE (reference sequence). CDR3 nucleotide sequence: TGTGCCAGCAGCTTACGACTAGCGGGGGAAGAGACCCAGTACTTC. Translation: CASSLRLAGEETQYF.

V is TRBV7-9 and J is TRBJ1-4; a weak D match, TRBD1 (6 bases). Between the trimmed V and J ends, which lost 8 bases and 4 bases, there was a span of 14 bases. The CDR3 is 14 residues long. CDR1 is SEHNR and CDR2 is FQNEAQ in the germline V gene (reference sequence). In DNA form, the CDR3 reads TGTGCCAGCGTTGCGAGGGGACATAATGAAAAACTGTTTTTT. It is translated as CASVARGHNEKLFF.

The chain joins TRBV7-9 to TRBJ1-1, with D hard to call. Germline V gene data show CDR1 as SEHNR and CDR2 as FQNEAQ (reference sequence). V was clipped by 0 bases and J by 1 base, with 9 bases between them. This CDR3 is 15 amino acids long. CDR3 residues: CASSLAGRSNTEAFF. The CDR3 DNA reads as TGTGCCAGCAGCTTAGCGGGCAGGTCGAACACTGAAGCTTTCTTT.